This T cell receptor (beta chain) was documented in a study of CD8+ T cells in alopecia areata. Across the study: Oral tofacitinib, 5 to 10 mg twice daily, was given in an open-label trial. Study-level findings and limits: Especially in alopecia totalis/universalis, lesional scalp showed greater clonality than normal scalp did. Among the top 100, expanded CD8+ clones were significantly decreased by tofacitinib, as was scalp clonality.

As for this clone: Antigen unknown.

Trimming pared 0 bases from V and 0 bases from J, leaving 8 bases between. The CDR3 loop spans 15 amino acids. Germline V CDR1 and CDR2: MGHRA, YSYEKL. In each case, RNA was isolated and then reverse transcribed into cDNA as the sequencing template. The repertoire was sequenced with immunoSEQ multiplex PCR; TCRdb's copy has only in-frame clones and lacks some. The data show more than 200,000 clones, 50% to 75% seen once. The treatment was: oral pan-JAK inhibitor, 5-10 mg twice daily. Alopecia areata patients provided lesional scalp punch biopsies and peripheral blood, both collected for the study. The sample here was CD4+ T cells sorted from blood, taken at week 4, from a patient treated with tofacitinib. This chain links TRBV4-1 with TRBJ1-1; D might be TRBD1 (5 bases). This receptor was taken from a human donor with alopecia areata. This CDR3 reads CASSQDSRVNTEAFF. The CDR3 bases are TGCGCCAGCAGCCAAGATAGCAGGGTGAACACTGAAGCTTTCTTT.